The 2 T cell receptor beta chains in this list originate from one sample, sequenced in a study of T cells in tumors and immune-related adverse events (dated by TCRdb to 2020 to 2022). Libraries were constructed by the immunoSEQ multiplex PCR assay. What TCRdb holds here is the immuneACCESS table cut down to in-frame rearrangements. Part of the clones is not present; checked against another copy, under half of the missing clones reflect an unresolved V gene, and the others are unexplained. Across this sample there are tens of thousands of clones, with approximately 90% seen only once. About 1.4% of the sample comes from the top ten. The treatment or condition label, read with the paper, signifies: nivolumab (PD-1 blockade) given before sampling. This specimen consisted of lymph node tissue, obtained from a patient treated with anti-PD-1 therapy. The source is a female donor with metastatic renal cell carcinoma.

This sequence joins TRBV5-1 and TRBJ2-7, with 9 bases that match TRBD1. The CDR3 consists of 14 residues. J lost 5 bases, V lost 4 bases, and 7 bases had no gene match. CDR1 and CDR2 from the germline V gene are SGHRS and YFSETQ. The CDR3 region has the DNA TGCGCCAGCAGCCCGGGGTGGGACAGGGACGAGCAGTACTTC. This translates into CASSPGWDRDEQYF. Full variable domain (missing parts from reference TRBV5-1 and TRBJ2-7): KAGVTQTPRYLIKTRGQQVTLSCSPISGHRSVSWYQQTPGQGLQFLFEYFSETQRNKGNFPGRFSGRQFSNSRSEMNVSTLELGDSALYLCASSPGWDRDEQYFGPGTRLTVT.

This clone showed up just once. The chain joins TRBV18 to TRBJ2-3; TRBD2 matches at 8 bases. V trimming: 3 bases; J trimming: 5 bases; junction bases outside the gene matches: 13. The CDR3 is made up of 17 amino acids. Germline V lookup: CDR1 KGHSH, CDR2 LQKENI. The CDR3 is CASSPWTELAAVDTQYF. CDR3 sequence (DNA): TGTGCCAGCTCACCGTGGACAGAACTAGCGGCGGTAGATACGCAGTATTTT.